This T cell receptor beta chain was obtained from a study of T cell changes during pregnancy in multiple sclerosis. Germline V gives CDR1 SNHLY, CDR2 FYNNEI. There are 12 residues in the CDR3. Trimming left V 8 bases short and J 2 bases short, with 10 bases between. Here immunoSEQ multiplex PCR was the method, and the copy in TCRdb shows in-frame clones only, minus some. Of 39,000 or so clones listed, 80% to 95% are singletons. The rearrangement uses TRBV2 and TRBJ2-7; D gene ambiguous. The sample in question was CD8+ T cells from peripheral blood mononuclear cells, obtained before pregnancy. The sequence was collected from a female donor with multiple sclerosis, enrolled in a pregnancy study. Here the CDR3 DNA reads TGTGCCAGCCGAGTGAACGCCTACGAGCAGTACTTC. Amino acids: CASRVNAYEQYF.